The 20 T cell receptor beta chains reported below all come from one sample, sequenced in a study of CD8 T cells in ankylosing spondylitis. TCRdb used MiXCR to reprocess the 5' RACE reads, holding one entry per CDR3 protein. The sample records under 250,000 distinct CDR3 sequences, 20% to 30% being singletons. Sequenced sample: blood, either unsorted or a sorted T cell fraction (not recorded which). These TCRs come from a male donor with ankylosing spondylitis or in good health (not recorded which).

This clonotype showed up many times. The rearrangement joins TRBV6-2 or TRBV6-3 to TRBJ2-2, with D possibly matching TRBD2 (5 bases). Germline V lookup: CDR1 MNHEY, CDR2 SVGEGT. Trimming took off 6 bases at V and 5 bases at J, with 13 bases between the two ends. CDR3 length equals 14 residues. The CDR3 DNA sequence: TGTGCCAGCAGCGATCGCGGAGGTACCGGGGAGCTGTTTTTT. It yields the protein CASSDRGGTGELFF.

This clonotype was counted a single time. The chain employs TRBV7-3 and TRBJ2-7; D may be TRBD1 or TRBD2 (5 bases each). Trimming took 6 bases from V and 5 from J, leaving 20 bases between them. This CDR3 is 15 amino acids long. CDR1 is SGHTA and CDR2 is FQGTGA in the germline V gene. CDR3 sequence: CASSKGTGTLNEQYF. DNA for the CDR3: TGTGCCAGCAGTAAGGGCACCGGGACCCTAAACGAGCAGTACTTC.

With regard to this clonotype: This clone may be a read error of a much larger clone one base away. The rearrangement links TRBV24-1 to TRBJ1-5; D is undetermined. CDR1 KGHDR and CDR2 SFDVKD come from the germline V gene. The CDR3 has 13 residues. V gave up 7 bases and J gave up 0 bases, with 6 bases separating them. CDR3 nucleotides: TGTGCCACCAGCTCGGGTAGCAATCAGCCCCAGCATTTT. Amino acids: CATSSGSNQPQHF.

In this sample, this clonotype turned up many times. The chain employs TRBV29-1 and TRBJ1-1; 9 positions agree with TRBD1. J was trimmed by 4 bases and V by 4 bases; bases with no gene match: 4. This CDR3 comprises 13 residues. Germline CDR1 reads SQVTM; CDR2 reads ANQGSEA. CDR3 sequence: CSVADRGITEAFF. In DNA form, the CDR3 reads TGCAGCGTTGCAGACAGGGGGATCACTGAAGCTTTCTTT.

The chain combines TRBV7-2 with TRBJ1-5; TRBD1 might be the D (6 bases). The CDR3 has 15 residues. Trimming cost V 0 bases and J 7 bases, with 13 bases left between them. Germline values: CDR1 SGHTA, CDR2 FQGNSA. The CDR3 loop reads CASSLAEGGGQPQHF. As DNA, the CDR3 is TGTGCCAGCAGCTTAGCTGAGGGGGGGGGACAGCCCCAGCATTTT.

This clonotype has a count of ten or more. The chain carries TRBV5-1 and TRBJ2-5; 8 bases align to TRBD1. Germline values: CDR1 SGHRS, CDR2 YFSETQ. The CDR3 has 15 amino acids. The junction had 6 bases not matched to a gene; V was cut back by 0 bases and J by 5 bases. The CDR3 region has the DNA TGCGCCAGCAGCTTGGGGACAGGGCGTGGGGAGACCCAGTACTTC. Translating it yields CASSLGTGRGETQYF.

This clonotype was recorded many times. J is TRBJ2-5 and V is TRBV11-2, with 14 bases lining up with TRBD2. This CDR3 has 15 amino acids. Unmatched junction bases numbered 4, after V lost 5 bases and J lost 5 bases. Germline V gene sequence: CDR1 SGHAT, CDR2 FQNNGV. The CDR3: CASSMTSGRVETQYF. The CDR3 DNA is TGTGCCAGCAGCATGACTAGCGGGAGGGTTGAGACCCAGTACTTC.

This clonotype came up many times. The chain is built from TRBV7-2 and TRBJ2-1; D possibly uses TRBD1 or TRBD2 (5 bases each). The V gene's germline CDR1 is SGHTA and CDR2 FQGNSA. V was clipped by 2 bases and J by 3 bases, with 14 bases between them. There are 16 residues in the CDR3. The CDR3 nucleotides are TGTGCCAGCAGCTTATGGGGGAGACTAAACTACAATGAGCAGTTCTTC. Translated, it gives CASSLWGRLNYNEQFF.

This clonotype was seen repeatedly, ten times or more. J is TRBJ2-2 and V is TRBV7-2, with 7 bases lining up with TRBD1. The V gene's germline CDR1 is SGHTA and CDR2 FQGNSA. The CDR3 contains 15 residues. J lost 6 bases, V lost 1 base, and 5 bases had no gene match. The CDR3 reads CASSLGQGNAGELFF. Here the CDR3 DNA reads TGTGCCAGCAGCTTAGGACAGGGTAACGCCGGGGAGCTGTTTTTT.

J is TRBJ1-1 and V is TRBV29-1; 7 nucleotides agree with TRBD1. J lost 4 bases, V lost 5 bases, and 7 bases had no gene match. This CDR3 is 13 amino acids long. Looked up from germline, CDR1 is SQVTM and CDR2 is ANQGSEA. For the CDR3, the DNA is TGCAGCGTTCAGGGCAGGGGGGGCACTGAAGCTTTCTTT. Protein sequence: CSVQGRGGTEAFF.

This clonotype was detected only a few times. The chain links TRBV20-1 to TRBJ2-7; 13 bases fit TRBD2. The germline gives CDR1 DFQATT, CDR2 SNEGSKA (reference sequence). The CDR3 is made up of 15 amino acids. V trimming: 0 bases; J trimming: 6 bases; junction bases outside the gene matches: 5. CDR3 nucleotide sequence: TGCAGTGCTAGAGAGAGGGGACTAGCGGGATCCGAGCAGTACTTC. Protein: CSARERGLAGSEQYF.

This clonotype was seen ten or more times. CDR3 DNA: TGCAGTGCTAGAGTTTTAAGCTCCTACAATGAGCAGTTCTTC. Translation: CSARVLSSYNEQFF. The chain joins TRBV20-1 to TRBJ2-1, with unresolved D. CDR3 size: 14 residues. Germline lookup yields CDR1 DFQATT and CDR2 SNEGSKA (reference sequence). V was cut by 1 base and J by 0 bases, with 7 bases left in between.

This clonotype has ten or more counts. The chain joins TRBV28 to TRBJ2-5; D possibly corresponds to TRBD1 (5 bases). In germline, CDR1 is MDHEN, CDR2 SYDVKM. The CDR3 runs 14 residues. Trimming shortened V by 4 bases and J by 4 bases, and 13 bases separated the two germline ends. The CDR3 here is CASSSLDRGETQYF. CDR3 sequence (DNA): TGTGCCAGCAGTTCCCTTGACAGAGGAGAGACCCAGTACTTC.

V is TRBV20-1 and J is TRBJ2-2; TRBD1 matches 8 bases. V was pared by 4 bases and J by 8 bases, with 12 bases of the junction left unmatched. This CDR3 region has 15 residues. The V gene's germline CDR1 is DFQATT and CDR2 SNEGSKA (reference sequence). The CDR3: CSATRDRTSTGELFF. Written as DNA, the CDR3 is TGCAGTGCTACCCGGGACAGGACATCTACAGGGGAGCTGTTTTTT.

This clonotype has only one observation. The chain links TRBV29-1 to TRBJ1-1; D might be TRBD1 (5 bases). Germline-derived CDR1 and CDR2 are SQVTM and ANQGSEA. The CDR3 is made up of 13 amino acids. Trimming removed 7 bases from V and 3 bases from J, with 15 bases in between. CDR3 sequence (DNA): TGCAGCGGACTCTGGGGGGGGGACACTGAAGCTTTCTTT. This codes for CSGLWGGDTEAFF.

The chain carries TRBV15 and TRBJ1-6; D remains unclear. Trimming stripped 3 bases from V and 9 bases from J, with 15 bases between. In germline, CDR1 is LNHNV, CDR2 YYDKDF (reference sequence). The CDR3 spans 15 residues. CDR3 loop: CATSSGEGISSPLHF. The CDR3 DNA reads TGTGCCACCAGCAGTGGAGAAGGGATCTCTTCACCCCTCCACTTT.

Only a few counts were recorded for this clonotype. The chain recombines TRBV20-1 with TRBJ1-5; D gene ambiguous. The CDR3 runs to 14 residues. With 6 bases removed from V and 1 base from J, the gap between germline ends came to 13 bases. Germline CDR1 is DFQATT and CDR2 is SNEGSKA (reference sequence). Here the CDR3 DNA reads TGCAGTGCGGCCCCGGGAAGGAGCAATCAGCCCCAGCATTTT. Protein: CSAAPGRSNQPQHF.

This clonotype was detected ten times or more. At one end, the junction sequence differs from germline, possibly due to a read error. V and J are TRBV7-7 and TRBJ2-5; 13 bases align to TRBD2. CDR3 length equals 16 residues. Germline lookup yields CDR1 SSHAT and CDR2 FNYEAQ (reference sequence). CDR3: CASSPPGTSGKGTQYF. As DNA, the CDR3 is TGTGCTAGCAGCCCACCTGGGACTAGCGGGAAGGGGACCCAGTACTTC.

The gene calls are TRBV10-3 and TRBJ2-3, with 14 bases matching TRBD2. The CDR3 is 15 amino acids. After removal of 4 bases from V and 4 bases from J, the junction contained 1 base not matched to a gene. Germline V gives CDR1 ENHRY, CDR2 SYGVKD. CDR3 DNA: TGTGCCATCAGTGGGACTAGCGGGAGGTCAGATACGCAGTATTTT. Its protein is CAISGTSGRSDTQYF.

This clonotype appeared many times. The chain joins TRBV7-2 to TRBJ1-6; D not certain. There are 14 residues in the CDR3. Germline values: CDR1 SGHTA, CDR2 FQGNSA. V was pared by 5 bases and J by 10 bases, with 15 bases between. This CDR3 reads CASSPLPNGSPLHF. The CDR3 DNA follows: TGTGCCAGCAGCCCCCTCCCAAACGGATCACCCCTCCACTTT.